A selection of T cell receptor beta chains follows, all from one sample in a study of PD-L1 blockade in urothelial cancer. The repertoire was sequenced with immunoSEQ multiplex PCR; TCRdb's copy has only in-frame clones and lacks some. The sample has 50,000 or so clones, about 88% seen once; the top ten hold about 3.2%. The material was PBMCs, obtained around atezolizumab (anti-PD-L1) treatment. Receptors were obtained from a man aged 70-80 years with urothelial cancer. The CDR3 runs from the conserved cysteine through the conserved F or W. Fields, in order: D gene, clone size, J gene, V gene, CDR3 protein, CDR3 DNA. D genes are given only for firm matches. Not all rows give a size; the values are once, few, many and, for expanded clones, a class.

>NA|NA|TRBJ1-1|TRBV5-1
CASSMLGQGTEAFF
TGCGCCAGCAGCATGTTGGGGCAAGGAACTGAAGCTTTCTTT
>NA|NA|TRBJ2-3|TRBV7-3
CASSQGTYASTDTQYF
TGTGCCAGCAGCCAAGGGACTTATGCAAGCACAGATACGCAGTATTTT
>NA|NA|TRBJ1-1|TRBV12-5
CASGLRQDTEAFF
TGTGCTAGTGGTTTGCGACAGGACACTGAAGCTTTCTTT
>NA|NA|TRBJ1-5|TRBV19
CASSIRYGDYSNQPQHF
TGTGCCAGTAGTATAAGATACGGAGACTATAGCAATCAGCCCCAGCATTTT
>NA|NA|TRBJ2-5|TRBV7-9
CASSFAGETQYF
TGTGCCAGCAGCTTCGCCGGGGAGACCCAGTACTTC
>TRBD1|once|TRBJ2-3|TRBV6-5
CASSYSGQGTPDTQYF
TGTGCCAGCAGTTACTCAGGACAGGGGACACCAGATACGCAGTATTTT
>TRBD1|NA|TRBJ2-2|TRBV7-2
CASSSRTGGTGELFF
TGTGCCAGCAGCTCCCGGACAGGGGGCACCGGGGAGCTGTTTTTT
>NA|NA|TRBJ1-6|TRBV4-3
CASSQDNGGAPLHF
TGCGCCAGCAGCCAAGATAACGGGGGGGCTCCCCTCCACTTT
>NA|NA|TRBJ1-2|TRBV29-1
CSVVVTAYGYTF
TGCAGCGTTGTCGTGACAGCCTATGGCTACACCTTC
>TRBD2|NA|TRBJ2-2|TRBV30
CAWRRLAGVTGELFF
TGTGCCTGGAGAAGGCTAGCGGGGGTCACCGGGGAGCTGTTTTTT
>NA|NA|TRBJ1-1|TRBV7-2
CASSLGPTMNTEAFF
TGTGCCAGCAGCTTAGGCCCTACCATGAACACTGAAGCTTTCTTT
>NA|NA|TRBJ1-3|TRBV9
CASSPNRHPVYF
TGTGCCAGCAGCCCGAACCGTCACCCGGTATATTTT
>TRBD1|NA|TRBJ2-7|TRBV28
CASSPGTAFYEQYF
TGTGCCAGCAGTCCCGGGACAGCGTTCTACGAGCAGTACTTC
>NA|NA|TRBJ2-7|TRBV18
CASSVGPTGTYEQYF
TGTGCCAGCTCAGTAGGCCCGACTGGAACCTACGAGCAGTACTTC
>TRBD2|NA|TRBJ2-5|TRBV2
CARTSGEGETQYF
TGTGCCAGGACTAGCGGGGAGGGGGAGACCCAGTACTTC
>NA|once|TRBJ2-3|TRBV9
CASSEGGAGDTQYF
TGTGCCAGCAGCGAGGGGGGGGCCGGAGATACGCAGTATTTT
>TRBD1|NA|TRBJ1-5|TRBV27
CASSSGTGSMGNQPQHF
TGTGCCAGCAGTTCAGGGACAGGGAGTATGGGCAATCAGCCCCAGCATTTT
>TRBD2|NA|TRBJ2-7|TRBV5-4
CASSLKRTSGNYEQYF
TGTGCCAGCAGCCTGAAAAGGACTAGCGGGAACTACGAGCAGTACTTC
>TRBD1|NA|TRBJ2-1|TRBV15
CATSRDFEETGIRIF
TGTGCCACCAGCAGAGACTTTGAAGAGACAGGGATTAGGATCTTC
>NA|once|TRBJ2-2|TRBV11-3
CASGPNTGELFF
TGTGCCAGCGGGCCCAACACCGGGGAGCTGTTTTTT
>TRBD1|NA|TRBJ1-1|TRBV7-2
CASSLGTGRTEAFF
TGTGCCAGCAGCTTAGGGACAGGGCGTACTGAAGCTTTCTTT
>TRBD1|once|TRBJ2-2|TRBV29-1
CSIRDRGNTGELFF
TGCAGCATCCGGGACAGGGGGAACACCGGGGAGCTGTTTTTT
>NA|NA|TRBJ2-7|TRBV11-2
CASSLGWPGEQYF
TGTGCCAGCAGCTTAGGGTGGCCGGGTGAGCAGTACTTC
>NA|NA|TRBJ1-4|TRBV6-6
CASSFGGQREKLFF
TGTGCCAGCAGTTTCGGGGGGCAAAGAGAAAAACTGTTTTTT
>NA|NA|TRBJ1-2|TRBV9
CASSTGTIDGYTF
TGTGCCAGCAGCACCGGGACAATAGATGGCTACACCTTC
>NA|NA|TRBJ1-1|TRBV14
CASSQDLRVTRAFF
TGTGCCAGCAGCCAAGATCTCCGGGTCACGAGAGCTTTCTTT
>NA|NA|TRBJ1-2|TRBV4-2
CASSQVLQGVGYTF
TGTGCCAGCAGCCAAGTTTTACAGGGAGTTGGCTACACCTTC
>TRBD1|NA|TRBJ2-7|TRBV28
CASSLIPGGSVGYEQYF
TGTGCCAGCAGTTTGATCCCAGGGGGCTCTGTAGGCTACGAGCAGTACTTC
>TRBD2|few|TRBJ2-3|TRBV7-9
CASSFSGLADTQYF
TGTGCCAGCAGCTTTAGCGGGTTGGCAGATACGCAGTATTTT
>NA|NA|TRBJ2-1|TRBV27
CASQGQPYNEQFF
TGTGCCAGCCAGGGACAACCTTACAATGAGCAGTTCTTC
>NA|NA|TRBJ1-6|TRBV5-1
CASSLLPVNSPLHF
TGCGCCAGCAGCTTGTTGCCAGTAAATTCACCCCTCCACTTT
>TRBD1|few|TRBJ2-7|TRBV2
CASSEAGQGAREQYF
TGTGCCAGCAGTGAAGCGGGCCAGGGGGCGCGTGAGCAGTACTTC
>TRBD2|few|TRBJ2-1|TRBV6-6
CACLSRGGGDEQFF
TGTGCCTGCCTAAGTCGCGGGGGGGGCGATGAGCAGTTCTTC
>TRBD2|once|TRBJ2-1|TRBV9
CASSVPGSGRVSYNEQFF
TGTGCCAGCAGCGTCCCGGGTAGCGGGAGGGTGTCCTACAATGAGCAGTTCTTC
>NA|NA|TRBJ1-2|TRBV27
CASSLLGGDYGYTF
TGTGCCAGCAGTTTGCTAGGGGGAGACTATGGCTACACCTTC
>TRBD2|NA|TRBJ2-5|TRBV4-2
CASSHPGGTVETQYF
TGTGCCAGCAGCCACCCCGGGGGGACTGTGGAGACCCAGTACTTC